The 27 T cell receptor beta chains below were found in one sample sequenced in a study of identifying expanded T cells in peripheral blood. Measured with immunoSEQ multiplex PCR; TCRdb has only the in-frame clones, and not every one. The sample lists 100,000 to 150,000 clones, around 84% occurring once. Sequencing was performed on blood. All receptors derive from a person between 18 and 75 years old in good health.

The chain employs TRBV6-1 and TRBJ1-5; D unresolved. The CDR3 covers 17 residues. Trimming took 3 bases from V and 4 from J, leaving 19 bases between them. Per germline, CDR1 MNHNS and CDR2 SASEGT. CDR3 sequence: CASSDEARAGLNQPQHF. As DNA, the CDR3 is TGTGCCAGCAGTGATGAGGCAAGGGCAGGCCTTAATCAGCCCCAGCATTTT.

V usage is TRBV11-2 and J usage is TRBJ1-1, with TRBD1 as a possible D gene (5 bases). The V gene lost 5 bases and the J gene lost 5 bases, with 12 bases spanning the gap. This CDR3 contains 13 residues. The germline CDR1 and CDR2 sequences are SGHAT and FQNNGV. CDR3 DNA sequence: TGTGCCAGCAGCGCCACAGAGGGGACTGAAGCTTTCTTT. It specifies CASSATEGTEAFF.

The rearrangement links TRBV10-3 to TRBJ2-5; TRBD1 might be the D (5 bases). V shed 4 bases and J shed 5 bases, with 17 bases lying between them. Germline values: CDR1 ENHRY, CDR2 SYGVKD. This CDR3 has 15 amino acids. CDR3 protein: CAISAQDKGWETQYF. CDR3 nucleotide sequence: TGTGCCATCAGTGCTCAGGACAAAGGATGGGAGACCCAGTACTTC.

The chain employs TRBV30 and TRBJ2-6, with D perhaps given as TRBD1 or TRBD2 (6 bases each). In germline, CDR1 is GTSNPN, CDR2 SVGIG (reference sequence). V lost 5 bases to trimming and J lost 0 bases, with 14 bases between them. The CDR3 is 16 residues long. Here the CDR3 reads CAWGGTHTSGANVLTF. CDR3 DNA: TGTGCCTGGGGGGGGACACACACCTCTGGGGCCAACGTCCTGACTTTC.

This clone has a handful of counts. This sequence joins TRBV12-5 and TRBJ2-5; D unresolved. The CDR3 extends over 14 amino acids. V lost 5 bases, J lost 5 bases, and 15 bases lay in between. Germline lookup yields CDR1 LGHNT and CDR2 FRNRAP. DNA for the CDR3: TGTGCTAGTGGTAACGGGCAGGTGGGGGAGACCCAGTACTTC. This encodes CASGNGQVGETQYF.

The CDR3 region is CASGFLNTGELFF. DNA for the CDR3: TGTGCCAGCGGGTTCCTAAACACCGGGGAGCTGTTTTTT. V usage is TRBV27 and J usage is TRBJ2-2; D is ambiguous. This CDR3 has 13 residues. The germline V gene has CDR1 MNHEY and CDR2 SMNVEV (reference sequence). Trimming pared 8 bases from V and 2 bases from J, leaving 9 bases between.

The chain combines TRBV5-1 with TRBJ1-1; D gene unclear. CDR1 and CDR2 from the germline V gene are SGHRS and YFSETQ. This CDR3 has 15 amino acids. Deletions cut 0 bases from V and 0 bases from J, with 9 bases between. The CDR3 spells CASSLGGGLNTEAFF. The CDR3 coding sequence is TGCGCCAGCAGCTTGGGGGGAGGGCTGAACACTGAAGCTTTCTTT.

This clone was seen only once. The CDR3 is CASSSFLTTGNTEAFF. The CDR3 coding sequence is TGTGCCAGTAGTAGTTTCTTGACGACAGGGAACACTGAAGCTTTCTTT. The J gene is TRBJ1-1, the V gene TRBV19, with a weak D call TRBD1 (6 bases). V lost 4 bases to trimming and J lost 1 base, with 16 bases between them. The germline V gene encodes CDR1 LNHDA and CDR2 SQIVND (reference sequence). The CDR3 is 16 residues long.

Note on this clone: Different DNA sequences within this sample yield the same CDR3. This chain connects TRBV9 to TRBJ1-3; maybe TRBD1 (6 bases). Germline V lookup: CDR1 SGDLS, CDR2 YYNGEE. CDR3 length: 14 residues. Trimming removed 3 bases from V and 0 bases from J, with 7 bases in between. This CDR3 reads CASSATGSGNTIYF. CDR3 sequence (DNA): TGTGCCAGCAGCGCGACAGGCTCTGGAAACACCATATATTTT.

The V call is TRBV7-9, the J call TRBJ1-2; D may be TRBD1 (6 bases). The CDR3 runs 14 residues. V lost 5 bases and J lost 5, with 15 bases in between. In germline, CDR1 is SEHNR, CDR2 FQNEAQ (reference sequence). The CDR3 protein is CASSRTGGAYGYTF. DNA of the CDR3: TGTGCCAGCAGCCGCACGGGGGGGGCGTATGGCTACACCTTC.

In DNA form, the CDR3 reads TGTGCCAGCAGTCCAGAGGGGTATGGCTACACCTTC. Its translation: CASSPEGYGYTF. This chain links TRBV6-6 with TRBJ1-2, with D possibly being TRBD1 (5 bases). The CDR3 covers 12 residues. Germline assignment: CDR1 MNHNY and CDR2 SVGAGI (reference sequence). Trimming left V 5 bases short and J 5 bases short, with 9 bases between.

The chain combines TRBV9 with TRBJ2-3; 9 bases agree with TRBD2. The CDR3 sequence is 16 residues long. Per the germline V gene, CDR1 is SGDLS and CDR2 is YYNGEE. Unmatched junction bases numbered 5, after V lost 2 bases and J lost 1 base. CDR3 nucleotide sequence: TGTGCCAGCAGCGTCATGGTAGCGGGGGGCACAGATACGCAGTATTTT. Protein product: CASSVMVAGGTDTQYF.

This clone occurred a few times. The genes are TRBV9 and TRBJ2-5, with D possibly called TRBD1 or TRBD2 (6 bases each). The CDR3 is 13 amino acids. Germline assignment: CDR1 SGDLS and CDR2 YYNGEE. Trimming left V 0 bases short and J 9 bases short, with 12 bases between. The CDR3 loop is CASSVERRGAQYF. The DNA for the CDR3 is TGTGCCAGCAGCGTAGAGCGGAGGGGGGCCCAGTACTTC. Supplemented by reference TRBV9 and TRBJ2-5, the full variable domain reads DSGVTQTPKHLITATGQRVTLRCSPRSGDLSVYWYQQSLDQGLQFLIQYYNGEERAKGNILERFSAQQFPDLHSELNLSSLELGDSALYFCASSVERRGAQYFGPGTRLLVL.

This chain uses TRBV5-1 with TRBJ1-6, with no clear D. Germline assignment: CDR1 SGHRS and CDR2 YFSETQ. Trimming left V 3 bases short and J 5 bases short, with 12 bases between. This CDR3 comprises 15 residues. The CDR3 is CASSSWLGDNSPLHF. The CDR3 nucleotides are TGCGCCAGCAGCTCGTGGCTGGGAGATAATTCACCCCTCCACTTT.

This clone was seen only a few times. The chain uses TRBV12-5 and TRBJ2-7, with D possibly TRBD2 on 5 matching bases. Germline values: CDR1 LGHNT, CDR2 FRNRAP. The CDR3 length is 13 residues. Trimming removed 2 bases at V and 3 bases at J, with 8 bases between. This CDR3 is CASGLYRDYEQYF. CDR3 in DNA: TGTGCTAGTGGTTTGTATCGGGACTACGAGCAGTACTTC. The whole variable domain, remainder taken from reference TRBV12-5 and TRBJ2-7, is DARVTQTPRHKVTEMGQEVTMRCQPILGHNTVFWYRQTMMQGLELLAYFRNRAPLDDSGMPKDRFSAEMPDATLATLKIQPSEPRDSAVYFCASGLYRDYEQYFGPGTRLTVT.

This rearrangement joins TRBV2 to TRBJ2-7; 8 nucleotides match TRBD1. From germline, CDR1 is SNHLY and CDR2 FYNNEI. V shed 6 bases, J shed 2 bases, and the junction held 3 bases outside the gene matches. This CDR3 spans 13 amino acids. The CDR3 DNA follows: TGTGCCAGCAGAAAACAGGGGGCCTACGAGCAGTACTTC. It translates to CASRKQGAYEQYF.

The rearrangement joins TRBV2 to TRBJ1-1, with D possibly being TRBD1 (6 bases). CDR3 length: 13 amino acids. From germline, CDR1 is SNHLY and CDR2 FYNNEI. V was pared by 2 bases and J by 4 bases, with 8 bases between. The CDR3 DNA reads TGTGCCAGCAGTGAACTGGGGGCCACTGAAGCTTTCTTT. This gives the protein CASSELGATEAFF.

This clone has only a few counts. The CDR3 sequence: CASGGTSGDNEQFF. The DNA of the CDR3 is TGCGCCAGCGGGGGGACTAGCGGTGACAATGAGCAGTTCTTC. This chain connects TRBV10-1 to TRBJ2-1; TRBD2 matches at 11 bases. Germline CDR1 reads WNHNN; CDR2 reads SYGVQD (reference sequence). The CDR3 spans 14 residues. V was clipped by 8 bases and J by 5 bases; unmatched bases: 5.

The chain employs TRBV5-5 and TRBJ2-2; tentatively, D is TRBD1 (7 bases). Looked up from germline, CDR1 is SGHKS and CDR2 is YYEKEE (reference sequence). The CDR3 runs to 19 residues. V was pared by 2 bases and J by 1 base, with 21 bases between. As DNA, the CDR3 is TGTGCCAGCAGCTTATACTCGCGCAGGGGGGTACTGAACACCGGGGAGCTGTTTTTT. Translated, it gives CASSLYSRRGVLNTGELFF.

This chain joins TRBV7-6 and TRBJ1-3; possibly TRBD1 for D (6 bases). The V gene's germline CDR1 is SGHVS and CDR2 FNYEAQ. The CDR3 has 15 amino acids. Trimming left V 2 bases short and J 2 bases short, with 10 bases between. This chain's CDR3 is CASSLNPGAGNTIYF. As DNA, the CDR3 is TGTGCCAGCAGCTTAAACCCAGGGGCTGGAAACACCATATATTTT.

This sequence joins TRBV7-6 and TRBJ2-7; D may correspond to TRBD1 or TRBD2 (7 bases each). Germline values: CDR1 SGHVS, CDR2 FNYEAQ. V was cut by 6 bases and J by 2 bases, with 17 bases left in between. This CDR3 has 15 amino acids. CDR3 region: CASSRVQGGAYEQYF. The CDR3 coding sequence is TGTGCCAGCAGTCGTGTTCAGGGGGGGGCCTACGAGCAGTACTTC.

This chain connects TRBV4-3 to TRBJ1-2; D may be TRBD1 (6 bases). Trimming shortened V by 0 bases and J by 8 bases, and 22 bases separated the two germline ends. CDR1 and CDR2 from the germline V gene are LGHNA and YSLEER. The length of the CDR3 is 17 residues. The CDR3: CASSQDLGTGAAGGYTF. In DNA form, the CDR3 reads TGCGCCAGCAGCCAAGATCTGGGTACGGGGGCGGCAGGGGGCTACACCTTC.

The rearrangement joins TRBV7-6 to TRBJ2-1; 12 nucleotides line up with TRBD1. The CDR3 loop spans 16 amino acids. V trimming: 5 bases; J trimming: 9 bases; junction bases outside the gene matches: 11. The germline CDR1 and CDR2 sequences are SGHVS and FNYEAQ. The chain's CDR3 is CASSAVPGQGAIEQFF. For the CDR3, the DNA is TGTGCCAGCAGCGCAGTGCCGGGACAGGGGGCGATTGAGCAGTTCTTC.

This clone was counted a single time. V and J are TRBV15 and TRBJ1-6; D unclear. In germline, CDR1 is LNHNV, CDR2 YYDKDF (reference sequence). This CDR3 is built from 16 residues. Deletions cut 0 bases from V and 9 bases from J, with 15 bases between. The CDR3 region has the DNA TGTGCCACCAGCAGAGATTCCCTAGGACCCCTTTCACCCCTCCACTTT. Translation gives CATSRDSLGPLSPLHF.

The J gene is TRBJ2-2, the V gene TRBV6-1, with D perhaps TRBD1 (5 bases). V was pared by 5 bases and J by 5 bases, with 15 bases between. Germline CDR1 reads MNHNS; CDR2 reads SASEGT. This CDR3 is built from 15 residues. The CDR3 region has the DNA TGTGCCAGCAGTTTTACAGGTGTTGGAACCGGGGAGCTGTTTTTT. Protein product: CASSFTGVGTGELFF.

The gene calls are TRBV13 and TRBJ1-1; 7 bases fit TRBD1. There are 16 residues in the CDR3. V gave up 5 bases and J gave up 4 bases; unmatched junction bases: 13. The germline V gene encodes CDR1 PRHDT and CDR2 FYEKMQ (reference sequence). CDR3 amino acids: CASSGGDSSLITEAFF. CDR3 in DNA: TGTGCCAGCAGCGGAGGGGACAGCTCCCTTATCACTGAAGCTTTCTTT.

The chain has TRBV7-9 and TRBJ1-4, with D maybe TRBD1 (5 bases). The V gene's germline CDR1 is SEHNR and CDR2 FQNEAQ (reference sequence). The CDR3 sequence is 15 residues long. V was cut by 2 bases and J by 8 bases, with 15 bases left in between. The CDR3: CASSLLGTVGEKLFF. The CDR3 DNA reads TGTGCCAGCAGCTTATTAGGGACGGTGGGCGAAAAACTGTTTTTT.